This TCR beta chain was captured by sequencing in a study of PD-1 blockade in classical Hodgkin lymphoma. This CDR3 region has 15 residues. Germline CDR1 is MDHEN and CDR2 is SYDVKM. V was clipped by 9 bases and J by 0 bases, with 15 bases between them. Sequencing was performed with immunoSEQ multiplex PCR; in TCRdb, only in-frame clones are kept and a portion is missing. Counted here are tens of thousands of clones, under 95% occurring once; the ten biggest clones make up approximately 4.9%. The time point was: newly diagnosed, previously untreated cHL patient sample. Comparison came from newly diagnosed, untreated classical Hodgkin lymphoma PBMCs.

This clonotype was obtained from a human donor with classical Hodgkin lymphoma. This chain connects TRBV28 to TRBJ1-5; D is unresolved. Sequences were obtained from peripheral blood mononuclear cells (PBMCs). The CDR3 bases are TGTGCCAGTTTAAACGCAGACTATAGCAATCAGCCCCAGCATTTT. Its translation: CASLNADYSNQPQHF.